This record looks at one T cell receptor beta chain sequence and its context. Its matching antigen is unknown. This CDR3 is 14 amino acids long. Trimming left V 1 base short and J 8 bases short, with 14 bases between. The V gene's germline CDR1 is SGHDN and CDR2 FVKESK. These data originate in a study of cytomegalovirus exposure and HLA in healthy donors. Points from the study as a whole: Cytomegalovirus association was listed for 164 TCR beta chains. Beyond CMV serostatus, there was no information to go on about immune exposure.

PCR amplification relied on 60 Vbeta primers (plus 13 Jbeta primers). Method: immunoSEQ multiplex PCR; TCRdb's copy keeps in-frame clones and lacks some. The sample lists some 110,000 clones; about four fifths were seen once. What was sequenced was PBMCs. The receptor comes from a man aged 30 to 45 in good health and CMV-seronegative. The genes are TRBV14 and TRBJ1-2, with no clear D. The CDR3 DNA follows: TGTGCCAGCAGCCAAGGGAGCGGCACCTTGGGCTACACCTTC. Translating gives CASSQGSGTLGYTF. Together with reference TRBV14 and TRBJ1-2, the CDR3 gives the full variable domain: EAGVTQFPSHSVIEKGQTVTLRCDPISGHDNLYWYRRVMGKEIKFLLHFVKESKQDESGMPNNRFLAERTGGTYSTLKVQPAELEDSGVYFCASSQGSGTLGYTFGSGTRLTVV.